These T cell receptor beta chains were read from a single sample in a study of vaccination and CD4 T cells after COVID-19. A single record per CDR3 protein comes from TCRdb applying MiXCR to the PCR reads. The profile shows more than 3,000 distinct CDR3 sequences, roughly 78% of them singletons. These receptors' antigens are unknown. The specimen was CD4+ T cells from blood, cultured in vitro. These receptors were taken from a human donor who had recovered from COVID-19. The CDR3 runs from the conserved cysteine through the conserved F or W. The D gene is left open where the match is weak. The size of a clone is reported for some rows only, either as once, few or many, or as a class for expanded clones.

size: -; V: TRBV7-8; D: -; J: TRBJ2-2; CDR3: CASSTRLGGSNTGELFF; DNA: TGTGCCAGCAGCACAAGGCTCGGGGGTTCGAACACCGGGGAGCTGTTTTTT
size: -; V: TRBV2; D: -; J: TRBJ2-2; CDR3: CASSKDRTNTGELFF; DNA: TGTGCCAGCAGTAAAGACAGGACGAACACCGGGGAGCTGTTTTTT
size: -; V: TRBV20-1; D: -; J: TRBJ2-3; CDR3: CSAGLRTDTQYF; DNA: TGCAGTGCTGGACTCCGCACAGATACGCAGTATTTT
size: -; V: TRBV14; D: TRBD1; J: TRBJ1-6; CDR3: CASSQGDRRDSHYSPLHF; DNA: TGTGCCAGCAGCCAAGGTGATCGGCGGGACAGCCATTATTCACCCCTCCACTTT
size: -; V: TRBV20-1; D: TRBD1; J: TRBJ1-5; CDR3: CSARDIQGNQPQHF; DNA: TGCAGTGCTAGAGACATACAGGGGAATCAGCCCCAGCATTTT
size: -; V: TRBV5-5; D: -; J: TRBJ1-5; CDR3: CASSLPGNQPQHF; DNA: TGTGCCAGCAGCTTGCCGGGAAATCAGCCCCAGCATTTT
size: -; V: TRBV5-5; D: -; J: TRBJ1-6; CDR3: CASSLEQVIGSPLHF; DNA: TGTGCCAGCAGCTTGGAACAGGTGATTGGTTCACCCCTCCACTTT
size: -; V: TRBV6-5; D: -; J: TRBJ1-3; CDR3: CASSYGVRLLSGNTIYF; DNA: TGTGCCAGCAGTTATGGCGTGAGACTTCTCTCTGGAAACACCATATATTTT
size: -; V: TRBV30; D: -; J: TRBJ1-5; CDR3: CAWSVSNQPQHF; DNA: TGTGCCTGGAGTGTTAGCAATCAGCCCCAGCATTTT
size: -; V: TRBV30; D: TRBD1; J: TRBJ1-2; CDR3: CAWSATGHGYTF; DNA: TGTGCCTGGAGTGCGACAGGGCATGGCTACACCTTC
size: once; V: TRBV10-3; D: TRBD2; J: TRBJ2-5; CDR3: CAISEPVEGGETQYF; DNA: TGTGCCATCAGTGAGCCGGTTGAGGGAGGGGAGACCCAGTACTTC
size: -; V: TRBV27; D: TRBD1; J: TRBJ1-3; CDR3: CASRPGQGGNTIYF; DNA: TGTGCCAGCAGGCCGGGACAGGGGGGAAACACCATATATTTT
size: -; V: TRBV19; D: -; J: TRBJ1-4; CDR3: CAHPSGVEKLFF; DNA: TGTGCCCACCCGTCGGGGGTAGAAAAACTGTTTTTT
size: once; V: TRBV19; D: -; J: TRBJ1-1; CDR3: CASSNPVNTEAFF; DNA: TGTGCCAGTAGTAATCCAGTGAACACTGAAGCTTTCTTT
size: few; V: TRBV5-1; D: TRBD1; J: TRBJ1-4; CDR3: CASSFTGGNEKLFF; DNA: TGCGCCAGCAGCTTTACAGGGGGTAATGAAAAACTGTTTTTT
size: large; V: TRBV3-1; D: -; J: TRBJ1-2; CDR3: CASSQLHDPYGYTF; DNA: TGTGCCAGCAGCCAATTACATGACCCTTATGGCTACACCTTC
size: large; V: TRBV10-3; D: -; J: TRBJ1-5; CDR3: CAAQPGLEGNQPQHF; DNA: TGTGCCGCGCAGCCGGGCCTCGAGGGCAATCAGCCCCAGCATTTT
size: few; V: TRBV3-1; D: -; J: TRBJ1-2; CDR3: CASSPLSRGLSGYTF; DNA: TGTGCCAGCAGCCCCCTCTCCCGGGGCCTGAGTGGCTACACCTTC
size: -; V: TRBV6-1; D: -; J: TRBJ1-2; CDR3: CASSAGSNYGYTF; DNA: TGTGCCAGCAGTGCCGGATCCAACTATGGCTACACCTTC
size: large; V: TRBV12-5; D: -; J: TRBJ2-5; CDR3: CASGLGAGQQETQYF; DNA: TGTGCTAGTGGTTTGGGCGCCGGACAGCAAGAGACCCAGTACTTC
size: -; V: TRBV6-1; D: -; J: TRBJ1-2; CDR3: CASWGTGVNYGYTF; DNA: TGTGCCAGCTGGGGGACCGGGGTTAACTATGGCTACACCTTC
size: few; V: TRBV7-3; D: TRBD2; J: TRBJ2-3; CDR3: CASSFGLAGDTDTQYF; DNA: TGTGCCAGCAGCTTCGGACTAGCGGGGGACACAGATACGCAGTATTTT
size: -; V: TRBV6-2/TRBV6-3; D: TRBD1; J: TRBJ1-6; CDR3: CASSYGTGPSPLHF; DNA: TGTGCCAGCAGTTACGGGACAGGCCCTTCACCCCTCCACTTT
size: -; V: TRBV30; D: -; J: TRBJ2-7; CDR3: CAWGRADEQYF; DNA: TGTGCCTGGGGTCGTGCCGACGAGCAGTACTTC
size: -; V: TRBV20-1; D: -; J: TRBJ2-4; CDR3: CSAKGVTGMAKNIQYF; DNA: TGCAGTGCTAAGGGTGTGACGGGGATGGCCAAAAACATTCAGTACTTC
size: -; V: TRBV6-2/TRBV6-3; D: TRBD1; J: TRBJ1-2; CDR3: CASSYRTGGGPGDYGYTF; DNA: TGTGCCAGCAGTTATCGGACAGGCGGCGGACCTGGGGACTATGGCTACACCTTC
size: -; V: TRBV2; D: -; J: TRBJ1-6; CDR3: CASSESLNWEPPHF; DNA: TGTGCCAGCAGTGAGTCCTTGAATTGGGAGCCCCCCCACTTT
size: -; V: TRBV20-1; D: TRBD2; J: TRBJ2-1; CDR3: CSARRGGVNEQFF; DNA: TGCAGTGCTAGGAGGGGAGGGGTCAATGAGCAGTTCTTC
size: -; V: TRBV6-1; D: -; J: TRBJ1-1; CDR3: CASSAPDGDMNTEAFF; DNA: TGTGCCAGCAGCGCACCGGACGGAGACATGAACACTGAAGCTTTCTTT
size: -; V: TRBV10-3; D: TRBD1; J: TRBJ2-7; CDR3: CAISRDRGYEQYF; DNA: TGTGCCATCAGTCGGGACAGGGGTTACGAGCAGTACTTC
size: -; V: TRBV20-1; D: TRBD2; J: TRBJ2-1; CDR3: CSARTLAGWGYNEQFF; DNA: TGCAGTGCTAGGACATTAGCGGGGTGGGGATACAATGAGCAGTTCTTC
size: medium-sized; V: TRBV28; D: -; J: TRBJ1-1; CDR3: CASTQGVITEAFF; DNA: TGTGCCAGTACACAGGGAGTGATTACTGAAGCTTTCTTT
size: few; V: TRBV12-2; D: -; J: TRBJ1-5; CDR3: CASRSRGGVGQPQHF; DNA: TGTGCAAGTCGCTCCCGAGGGGGGGTAGGTCAGCCCCAGCATTTT
size: once; V: TRBV11-2; D: TRBD1; J: TRBJ1-3; CDR3: CASSSLRGQVGHTIYF; DNA: TGTGCCAGCAGCTCCCTACGGGGACAGGTTGGGCACACCATATATTTT
size: -; V: TRBV28; D: TRBD1; J: TRBJ2-7; CDR3: CASRDRAQYEQYF; DNA: TGTGCCAGCAGGGACAGGGCCCAATACGAGCAGTACTTC
size: -; V: TRBV6-1; D: -; J: TRBJ1-2; CDR3: CASTRTGNGYTF; DNA: TGTGCCAGCACTCGTACAGGGAACGGCTACACCTTC
size: once; V: TRBV30; D: TRBD1; J: TRBJ1-2; CDR3: CAWSPGQGAGYTF; DNA: TGTGCCTGGAGCCCGGGACAGGGGGCAGGCTACACGTTC
size: -; V: TRBV11-2; D: TRBD1; J: TRBJ1-2; CDR3: CASSATGSNYGYTF; DNA: TGTGCCAGCAGCGCGACAGGGAGTAACTATGGCTACACCTTC
size: -; V: TRBV5-4; D: TRBD2; J: TRBJ2-3; CDR3: CASSLASGGARADTQYF; DNA: TGTGCCAGCAGCTTGGCTAGCGGGGGGGCTAGGGCAGATACGCAGTATTTT
size: -; V: TRBV12-3/TRBV12-4; D: -; J: TRBJ1-2; CDR3: CASSFSGGYTF; DNA: TGTGCCAGCAGCTTTTCGGGGGGCTACACCTTC
size: -; V: TRBV20-1; D: -; J: TRBJ1-1; CDR3: CSARQGPTEAFF; DNA: TGCAGTGCTAGGCAGGGGCCCACTGAAGCTTTCTTC
size: few; V: TRBV20-1; D: TRBD1; J: TRBJ1-2; CDR3: CSARHATGEANYGYTF; DNA: TGCAGTGCTAGGCACGCCACAGGGGAAGCTAACTATGGCTACACCTTC
size: -; V: TRBV12-3/TRBV12-4; D: TRBD2; J: TRBJ2-2; CDR3: CASSTSGGSGELFF; DNA: TGTGCCAGCAGCACTAGCGGGGGGTCCGGGGAGCTGTTTTTT
size: once; V: TRBV7-2; D: -; J: TRBJ2-7; CDR3: CASSSGGRVSKQYF; DNA: TGTGCCAGCAGCTCCGGTGGGCGGGTATCTAAGCAGTACTTC
size: -; V: TRBV20-1; D: -; J: TRBJ2-1; CDR3: CSARRGGSYNEQFF; DNA: TGCAGTGCTAGGAGGGGGGGCTCCTACAATGAGCAGTTCTTC
size: -; V: TRBV7-2; D: TRBD2; J: TRBJ2-5; CDR3: CASSPTSGDLETQYF; DNA: TGTGCCAGCAGCCCGACTAGCGGGGATCTAGAGACCCAGTACTTC
size: few; V: TRBV14; D: -; J: TRBJ2-2; CDR3: CASSRQQGPGELFF; DNA: TGTGCCAGCAGCCGCCAACAGGGTCCCGGGGAGCTGTTTTTT
size: -; V: TRBV5-6; D: TRBD1; J: TRBJ1-2; CDR3: CASSSGQGGGYTF; DNA: TGTGCCAGCAGCTCAGGACAGGGAGGCGGCTACACCTTC
size: once; V: TRBV28; D: -; J: TRBJ1-3; CDR3: CASSLGGGRKTGNTIYF; DNA: TGTGCCAGCAGTCTAGGGGGAGGGAGAAAGACTGGAAACACCATATATTTT
size: few; V: TRBV5-1; D: TRBD1; J: TRBJ1-2; CDR3: CASSIGQGGSGYTF; DNA: TGCGCCAGCAGCATAGGACAGGGTGGTAGTGGCTACACCTTC
size: -; V: TRBV28; D: TRBD2; J: TRBJ2-2; CDR3: CASSFGSGGAGGGELFF; DNA: TGTGCCAGCAGTTTCGGTAGCGGGGGCGCCGGTGGAGGGGAGCTGTTTTTT
size: -; V: TRBV20-1; D: -; J: TRBJ1-3; CDR3: CSASAQDSGNTIYF; DNA: TGCAGTGCTAGCGCACAGGACTCTGGAAACACCATATATTTT
size: few; V: TRBV12-3/TRBV12-4; D: TRBD2; J: TRBJ2-7; CDR3: CASSFRGGNYEQYF; DNA: TGTGCCAGCAGTTTTCGGGGGGGAAACTACGAGCAGTACTTC